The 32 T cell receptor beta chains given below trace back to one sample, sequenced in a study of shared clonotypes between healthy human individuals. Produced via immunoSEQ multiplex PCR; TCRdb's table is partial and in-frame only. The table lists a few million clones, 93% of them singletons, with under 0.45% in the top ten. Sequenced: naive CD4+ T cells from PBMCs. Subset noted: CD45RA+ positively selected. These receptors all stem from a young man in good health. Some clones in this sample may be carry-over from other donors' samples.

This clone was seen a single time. CDR3 coding DNA: TGTGCCAGCAGCGGACGCGGGGGAGAGACCCAGTACTTC. Encoded protein: CASSGRGGETQYF. V gene TRBV13 combines with J gene TRBJ2-5; 7 positions agree with TRBD2. J was trimmed by 4 bases and V by 5 bases; bases with no gene match: 4. The CDR3 runs 13 residues. The germline V gene has CDR1 PRHDT and CDR2 FYEKMQ (reference sequence).

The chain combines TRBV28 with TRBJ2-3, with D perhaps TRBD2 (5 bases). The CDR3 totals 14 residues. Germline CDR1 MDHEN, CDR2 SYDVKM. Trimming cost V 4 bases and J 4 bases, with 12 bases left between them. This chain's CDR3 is CASSSPGSSDTQYF. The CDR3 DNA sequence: TGTGCCAGCAGTTCCCCGGGGTCATCAGATACGCAGTATTTT.

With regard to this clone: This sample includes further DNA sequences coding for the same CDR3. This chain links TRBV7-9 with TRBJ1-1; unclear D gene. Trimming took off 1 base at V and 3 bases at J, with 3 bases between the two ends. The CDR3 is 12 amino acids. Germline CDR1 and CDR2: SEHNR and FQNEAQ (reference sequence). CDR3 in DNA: TGTGCCAGCAGCTTAGAGGACACTGAAGCTTTCTTT. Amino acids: CASSLEDTEAFF. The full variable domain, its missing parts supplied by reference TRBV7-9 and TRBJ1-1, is DTGVSQNPRHKITKRGQNVTFRCDPISEHNRLYWYRQTLGQGPEFLTYFQNEAQLEKSRLLSDRFSAERPKGSFSTLEIQRTEQGDSAMYLCASSLEDTEAFFGQGTRLTVV.

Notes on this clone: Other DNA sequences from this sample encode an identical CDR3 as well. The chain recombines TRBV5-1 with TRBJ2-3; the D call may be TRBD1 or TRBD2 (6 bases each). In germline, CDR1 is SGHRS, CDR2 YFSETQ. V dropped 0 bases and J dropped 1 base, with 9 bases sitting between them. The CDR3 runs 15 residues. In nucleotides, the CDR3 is TGCGCCAGCAGCTTGGTTCGGGGGCGCACAGATACGCAGTATTTT. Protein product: CASSLVRGRTDTQYF.

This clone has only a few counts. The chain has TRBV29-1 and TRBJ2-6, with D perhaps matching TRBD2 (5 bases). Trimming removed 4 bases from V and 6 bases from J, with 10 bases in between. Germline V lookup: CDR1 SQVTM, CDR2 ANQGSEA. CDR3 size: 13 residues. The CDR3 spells CSVAGVVANVLTF. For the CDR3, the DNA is TGCAGCGTTGCCGGGGTCGTGGCCAACGTCCTGACTTTC.

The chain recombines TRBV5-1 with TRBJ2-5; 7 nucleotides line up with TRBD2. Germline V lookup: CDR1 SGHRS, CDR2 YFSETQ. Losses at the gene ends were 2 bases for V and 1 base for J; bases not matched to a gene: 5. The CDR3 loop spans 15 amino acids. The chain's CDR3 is CASSFGGRGQETQYF. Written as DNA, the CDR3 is TGCGCCAGCAGCTTCGGTGGGAGGGGCCAAGAGACCCAGTACTTC.

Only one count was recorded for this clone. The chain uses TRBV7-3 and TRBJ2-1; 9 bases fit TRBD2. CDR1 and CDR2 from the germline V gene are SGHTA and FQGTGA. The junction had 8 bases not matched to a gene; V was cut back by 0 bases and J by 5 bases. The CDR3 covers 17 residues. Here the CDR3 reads CASSLTGAGGLHNEQFF. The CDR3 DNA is TGTGCCAGCAGCTTAACCGGCGCGGGAGGGCTTCACAATGAGCAGTTCTTC.

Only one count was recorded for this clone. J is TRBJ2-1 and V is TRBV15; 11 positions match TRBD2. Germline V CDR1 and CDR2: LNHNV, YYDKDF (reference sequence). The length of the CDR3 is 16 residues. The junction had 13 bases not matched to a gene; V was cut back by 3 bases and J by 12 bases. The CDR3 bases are TGTGCCACCAGCAGCCAAACGACTAGCGGGACGCCTGGGCAGTTCTTC. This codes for CATSSQTTSGTPGQFF. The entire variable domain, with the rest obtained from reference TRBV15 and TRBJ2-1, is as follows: DAMVIQNPRYQVTQFGKPVTLSCSQTLNHNVMYWYQQKSSQAPKLLFHYYDKDFNNEADTPDNFQSRRPNTSFCFLDIRSPGLGDTAMYLCATSSQTTSGTPGQFFGPGTRLTVL.

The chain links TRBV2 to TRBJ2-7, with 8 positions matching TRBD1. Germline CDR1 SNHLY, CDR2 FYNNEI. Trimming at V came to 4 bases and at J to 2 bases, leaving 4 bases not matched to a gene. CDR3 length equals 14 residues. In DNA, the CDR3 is TGTGCCAGCAGTGGGACAGGGAGACCCTACGAGCAGTACTTC. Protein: CASSGTGRPYEQYF.

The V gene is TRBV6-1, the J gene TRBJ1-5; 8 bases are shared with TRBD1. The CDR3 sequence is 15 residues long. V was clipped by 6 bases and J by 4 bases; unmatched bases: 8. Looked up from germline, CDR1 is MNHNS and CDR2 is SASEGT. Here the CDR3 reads CASSMTGAANQPQHF. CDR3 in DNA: TGTGCCAGCAGCATGACAGGGGCGGCGAATCAGCCCCAGCATTTT.

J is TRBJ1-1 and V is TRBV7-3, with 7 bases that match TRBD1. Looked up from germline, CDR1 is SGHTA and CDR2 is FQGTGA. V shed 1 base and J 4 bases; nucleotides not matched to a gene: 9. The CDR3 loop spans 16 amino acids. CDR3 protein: CASSLKVGQGGTEAFF. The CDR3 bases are TGTGCCAGCAGCTTAAAGGTGGGCCAGGGGGGCACTGAAGCTTTCTTT.

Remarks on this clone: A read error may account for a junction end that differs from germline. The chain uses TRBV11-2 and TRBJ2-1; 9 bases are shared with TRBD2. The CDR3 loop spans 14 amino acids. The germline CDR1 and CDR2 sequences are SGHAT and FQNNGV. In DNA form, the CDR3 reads TGTGCCAGCGGCTTTGGGACTAGCAGATATGAGCAGTTCTTC. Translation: CASGFGTSRYEQFF. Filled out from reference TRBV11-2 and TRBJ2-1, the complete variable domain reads EAGVAQSPRYKIIEKRQSVAFWCNPISGHATLYWYQQILGQGPKLLIQFQNNGVVDDSQLPKDRFSAERLKGVDSTLKIQPAKLEDSAVYLCASGFGTSRYEQFFGPGTRLTVL.

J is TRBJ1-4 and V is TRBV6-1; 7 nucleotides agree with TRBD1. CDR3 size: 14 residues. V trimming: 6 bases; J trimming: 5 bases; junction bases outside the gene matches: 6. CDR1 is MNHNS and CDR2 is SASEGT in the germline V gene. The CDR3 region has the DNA TGTGCCAGCAGCAACAGGGGAGAAAATGAAAAACTGTTTTTT. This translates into CASSNRGENEKLFF.

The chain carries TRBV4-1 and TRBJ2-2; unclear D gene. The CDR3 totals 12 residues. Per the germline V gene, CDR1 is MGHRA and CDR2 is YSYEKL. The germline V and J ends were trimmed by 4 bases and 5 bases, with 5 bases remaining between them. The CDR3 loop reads CASSRGTGELFF. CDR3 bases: TGCGCCAGCAGCCGGGGAACCGGGGAGCTGTTTTTT.

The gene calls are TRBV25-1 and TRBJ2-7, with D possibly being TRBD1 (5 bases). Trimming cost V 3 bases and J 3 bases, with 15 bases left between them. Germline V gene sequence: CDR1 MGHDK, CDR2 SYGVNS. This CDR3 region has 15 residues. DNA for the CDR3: TGTGCCAGCAGTGATCCAACAGGAGCCCTCTACGAGCAGTACTTC. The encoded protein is CASSDPTGALYEQYF.

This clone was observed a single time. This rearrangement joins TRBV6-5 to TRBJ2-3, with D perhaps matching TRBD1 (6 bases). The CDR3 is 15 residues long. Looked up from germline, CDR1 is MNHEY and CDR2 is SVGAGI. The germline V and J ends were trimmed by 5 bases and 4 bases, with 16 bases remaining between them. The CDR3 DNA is TGTGCCAGCAGTCTTGTGGTGCCAGGGGCAGATACGCAGTATTTT. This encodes CASSLVVPGADTQYF.

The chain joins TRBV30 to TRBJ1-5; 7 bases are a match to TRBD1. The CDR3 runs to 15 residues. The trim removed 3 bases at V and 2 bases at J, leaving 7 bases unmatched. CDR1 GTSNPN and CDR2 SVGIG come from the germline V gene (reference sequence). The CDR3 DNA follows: TGTGCCTGGAGACAGGGGATGGGCGGCAATCAGCCCCAGCATTTT. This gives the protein CAWRQGMGGNQPQHF.

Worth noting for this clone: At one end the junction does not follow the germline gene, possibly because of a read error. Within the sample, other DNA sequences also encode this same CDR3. The CDR3 DNA follows: TGCGCCAGCAGCCAAGTTTGGCGGTTAGGGAGCTCTGGAAACACCATATATTTC. Translated, it gives CASSQVWRLGSSGNTIYF. The chain combines TRBV4-1 with TRBJ1-3; D uncertain. This CDR3 is built from 18 residues. CDR1 and CDR2 (germline): MGHRA, YSYEKL.

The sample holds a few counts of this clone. CDR3 in DNA: TGCGCCAGCAGCCAAGTATTGGCTGGGGGAGAAGCTTTCTTT. Its translation is CASSQVLAGGEAFF. The rearrangement links TRBV4-3 to TRBJ1-1; D is perhaps TRBD1 (5 bases). Per germline, CDR1 LGHNA and CDR2 YSLEER. Deletions cut 1 base from V and 8 bases from J, with 14 bases between. This CDR3 region has 14 residues.

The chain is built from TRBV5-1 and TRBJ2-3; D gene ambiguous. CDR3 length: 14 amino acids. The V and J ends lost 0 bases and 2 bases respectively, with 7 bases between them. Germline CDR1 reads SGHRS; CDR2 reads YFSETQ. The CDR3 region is CASSLEEITDTQYF. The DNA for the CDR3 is TGCGCCAGCAGCTTGGAGGAAATCACAGATACGCAGTATTTT.

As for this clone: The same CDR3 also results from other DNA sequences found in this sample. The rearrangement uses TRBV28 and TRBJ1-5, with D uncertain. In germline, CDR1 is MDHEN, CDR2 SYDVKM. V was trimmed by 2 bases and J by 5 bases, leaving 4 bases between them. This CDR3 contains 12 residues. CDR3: CASSLRDQPQHF. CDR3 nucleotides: TGTGCCAGCAGTTTACGGGATCAGCCCCAGCATTTT.

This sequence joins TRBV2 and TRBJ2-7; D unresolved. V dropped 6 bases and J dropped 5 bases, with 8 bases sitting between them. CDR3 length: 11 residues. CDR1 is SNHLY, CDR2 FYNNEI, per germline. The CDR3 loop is CASSYRHEQYF. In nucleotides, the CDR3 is TGTGCCAGCAGCTACAGACACGAGCAGTACTTC.

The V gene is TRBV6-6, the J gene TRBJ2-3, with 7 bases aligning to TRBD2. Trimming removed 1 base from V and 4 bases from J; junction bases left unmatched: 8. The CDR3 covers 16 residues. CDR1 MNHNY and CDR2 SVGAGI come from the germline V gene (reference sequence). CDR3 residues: CASSYWGGSESDTQYF. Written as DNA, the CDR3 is TGTGCCAGCAGTTACTGGGGGGGTAGCGAGTCAGATACGCAGTATTTT.

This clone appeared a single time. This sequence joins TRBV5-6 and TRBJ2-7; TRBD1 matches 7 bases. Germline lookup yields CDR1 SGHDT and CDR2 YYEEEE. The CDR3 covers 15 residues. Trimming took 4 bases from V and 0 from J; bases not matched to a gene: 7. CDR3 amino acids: CASSLLGTVSYEQYF. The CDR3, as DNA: TGTGCCAGCAGCCTGCTTGGGACAGTCTCCTACGAGCAGTACTTC.

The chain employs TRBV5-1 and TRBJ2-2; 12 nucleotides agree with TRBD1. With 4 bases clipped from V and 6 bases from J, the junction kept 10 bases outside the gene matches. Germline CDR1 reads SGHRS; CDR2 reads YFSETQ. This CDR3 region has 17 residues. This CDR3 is CASSLTGTGGFSGELFF. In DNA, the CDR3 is TGCGCCAGCAGCCTAACGGGGACAGGGGGCTTTTCCGGGGAGCTGTTTTTT.

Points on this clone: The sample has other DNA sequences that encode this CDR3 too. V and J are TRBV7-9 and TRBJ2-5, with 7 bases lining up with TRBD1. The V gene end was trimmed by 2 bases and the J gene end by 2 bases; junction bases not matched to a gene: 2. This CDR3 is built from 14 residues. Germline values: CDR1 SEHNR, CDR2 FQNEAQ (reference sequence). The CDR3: CASSLRTGQETQYF. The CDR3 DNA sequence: TGTGCCAGCAGCTTACGGACAGGACAAGAGACCCAGTACTTC.

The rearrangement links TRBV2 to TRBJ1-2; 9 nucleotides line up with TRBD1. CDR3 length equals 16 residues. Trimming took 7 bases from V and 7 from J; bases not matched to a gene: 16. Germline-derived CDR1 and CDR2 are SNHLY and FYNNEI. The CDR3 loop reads CASTGGQGTLAGGYTF. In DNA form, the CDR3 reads TGTGCCAGCACGGGAGGACAGGGGACCTTGGCGGGTGGCTACACCTTC.

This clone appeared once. CDR3 amino acids: CASSLARHPLYNEQFF. The CDR3 region has the DNA TGTGCCAGCAGCTTAGCCCGTCATCCTTTGTACAATGAGCAGTTCTTC. This rearrangement joins TRBV11-2 to TRBJ2-1; D is undetermined. V lost 1 base, J lost 4 bases, and 14 bases lay in between. This CDR3 region has 16 residues. Germline CDR1 SGHAT, CDR2 FQNNGV.

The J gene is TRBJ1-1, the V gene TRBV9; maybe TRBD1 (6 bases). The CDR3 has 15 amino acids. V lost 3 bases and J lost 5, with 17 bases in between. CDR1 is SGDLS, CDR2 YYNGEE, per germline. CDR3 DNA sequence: TGTGCCAGCAGCGCCACCGGGACAAGCGGGACTGAAGCTTTCTTT. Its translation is CASSATGTSGTEAFF.

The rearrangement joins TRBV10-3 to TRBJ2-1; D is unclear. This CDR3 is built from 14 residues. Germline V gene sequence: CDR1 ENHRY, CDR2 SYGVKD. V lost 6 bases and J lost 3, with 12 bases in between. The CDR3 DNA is TGTGCCATCAGCCCAAGGGCGGACTACAATGAGCAGTTCTTC. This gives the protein CAISPRADYNEQFF.

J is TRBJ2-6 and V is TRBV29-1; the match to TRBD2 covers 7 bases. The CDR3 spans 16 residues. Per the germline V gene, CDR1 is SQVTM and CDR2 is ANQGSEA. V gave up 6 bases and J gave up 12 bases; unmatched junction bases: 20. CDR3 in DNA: TGCAGCGTCATGGGGACTACTCGTTCGAGTGTCGGCGTCCTGACTTTC. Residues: CSVMGTTRSSVGVLTF.

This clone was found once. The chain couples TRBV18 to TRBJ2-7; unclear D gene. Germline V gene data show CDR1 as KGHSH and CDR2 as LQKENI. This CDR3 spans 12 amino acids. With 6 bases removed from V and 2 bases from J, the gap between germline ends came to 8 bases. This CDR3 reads CASSPSPYEQYF. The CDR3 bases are TGTGCCAGCTCCCCCTCACCCTACGAGCAGTACTTC.